A single T cell receptor (beta chain) is shown here with its context. These data are taken from a study of blood T cell repertoires in COVID-19. Study information: The United States, Italy and Spain supplied acute and convalescent COVID-19 samples. PBMCs, B-cell-depleted T cells, or T cells provided the cDNA or gDNA that made up the material.

Looked up from germline, CDR1 is SGHRS and CDR2 is YFSETQ. V was clipped by 4 bases and J by 4 bases, with 19 bases between them. This CDR3 is 16 amino acids long. Authors' processing steps: Amplified reference gene primers provided the basis for estimating nucleated cell counts. Sequencing used immunoSEQ multiplex PCR; TCRdb keeps in-frame clones, though not all of them. That table is the source of V, J and clone size, and D and trimming were worked out from the DNA. Of around 150,000 clones listed, 65% to 85% are singletons. What was sequenced was peripheral blood. The chain carries TRBV5-1 and TRBJ2-3; D perhaps matches TRBD1 (6 bases). The sequence derives from a woman older than 75 with acute or convalescent COVID-19. The CDR3 DNA sequence: TGCGCCAGCAGCACGTACAGGGATTCTTTAGCAGATACGCAGTATTTT. As protein: CASSTYRDSLADTQYF.